The rows below give T cell receptor beta chains drawn from one sample of a study of regulatory T cells in long-lasting Graves disease. TCRdb passed the multiplex PCR reads through MiXCR, listing each CDR3 protein once. The table includes roughly 400,000 distinct CDR3 sequences, roughly 20% detected once. Source: peripheral blood mononuclear cells (PBMCs), taken when the disease was refractory, from a patient treated with antithyroid drugs. The receptors were gathered from a female donor with Graves disease. The CDR3 runs from the conserved cysteine through the conserved F or W. The D gene is left open where the match is weak.

cdr3_aa v_call cdr3_length d_call
CSGQGQNYEQYF TRBV20-1 12 TRBD1
CASSPTLDLGEQYF TRBV5-6 14 -
CASSLAGEVYEQYF TRBV12-3/TRBV12-4 14 TRBD2
CASSLTPGSEQYF TRBV7-2 13 -
CASSLRDGAALHF TRBV12-3/TRBV12-4 13 -
CASSSSGTNTGELFF TRBV7-2 15 -
CASSFMTTNPGELFF TRBV27 15 -
CATSGGQGDYGYTF TRBV15 14 TRBD1
CSGLHKNIQYF TRBV20-1 11 -
CASSQRRENTGELFF TRBV7-8 15 -
CANYILDRGRAGELFF TRBV12-3/TRBV12-4 16 TRBD1
CASSVGASPYEQYF TRBV9 14 -
CASSQSFFSFYTF TRBV16 13 -
CVSSPLFGFSYEQYF TRBV27 15 -
CASSPVKRVGSYEQYF TRBV11-2 16 -
CASSPLVGEQYF TRBV6-1 12 -
CASTPGQVNSNQPQHF TRBV12-3/TRBV12-4 16 TRBD1
CSASLDGTSGAYEQYF TRBV20-1 16 TRBD2
CASARGYSNQPQHF TRBV28 14 -
CSASPVSAQETQYF TRBV20-1 14 -
CASGQGLYEQYF TRBV28 12 TRBD1
CSISTRATNEKLFF TRBV29-1 14 -
CATSSITGISSYEQYF TRBV15 16 -
CASSLGLVGRSTGELFF TRBV7-2 17 -
CASSRTEYTGELFF TRBV12-3/TRBV12-4 14 -
CASTKYGTGNQPQHF TRBV19 15 TRBD1
CASSFRDRSNQPQHF TRBV28 15 TRBD1
CAVSARTIMNTEAFF TRBV10-3 15 -
CASTLEAYAGELFF TRBV6-1 14 -
CASSPDATEAFF TRBV7-9 12 -
CASSSSPLGYTF TRBV12-3/TRBV12-4 12 -
CAWSPAGTQYF TRBV30 11 -